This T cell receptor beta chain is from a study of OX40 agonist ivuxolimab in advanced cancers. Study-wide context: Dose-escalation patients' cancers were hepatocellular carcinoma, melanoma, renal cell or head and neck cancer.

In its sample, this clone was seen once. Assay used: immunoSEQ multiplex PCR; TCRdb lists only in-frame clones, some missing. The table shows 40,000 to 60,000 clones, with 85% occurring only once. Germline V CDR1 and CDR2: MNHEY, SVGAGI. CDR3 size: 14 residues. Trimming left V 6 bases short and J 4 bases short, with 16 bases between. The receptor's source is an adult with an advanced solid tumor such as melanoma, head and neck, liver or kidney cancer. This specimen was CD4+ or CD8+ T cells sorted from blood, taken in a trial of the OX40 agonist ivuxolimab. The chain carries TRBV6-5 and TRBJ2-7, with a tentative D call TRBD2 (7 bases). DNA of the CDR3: TGTGCCAGCAGCCCTGGGGGGGCAAGGTACGAGCAGTACTTC. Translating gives CASSPGGARYEQYF.